The rows below give T cell receptor beta chains drawn from one sample of a study of blood T cell repertoires in COVID-19. The data were produced by immunoSEQ multiplex PCR, yet TCRdb's version contains in-frame clones alone and is incomplete. The repertoire includes 200,000 to 250,000 clones, approximately 86% of them detected once, and 1.6% sits in the top ten. What was sequenced was peripheral blood. These receptors all come from a woman aged 55 to 70 who had recovered from COVID-19. The CDR3 runs from the conserved cysteine through the conserved F or W. Fields, in order: clone size, D gene, J gene, V gene, CDR3 length, CDR3 protein, CDR3 DNA. D genes are given only for firm matches. Some rows have no size entry. The others give once, few or many, or a class for an expanded clone.

size: once
D: TRBD1
J: TRBJ2-7
V: TRBV10-3
length: 14
CDR3: CAISAGTGDTEQYF
DNA: TGTGCCATCAGCGCCGGGACAGGGGATACCGAGCAGTACTTC

size: -
D: TRBD1
J: TRBJ2-1
V: TRBV2
length: 14
CDR3: CASSEGQGFDEQFF
DNA: TGTGCCAGCAGTGAGGGACAGGGGTTCGATGAGCAGTTCTTC

size: once
D: TRBD1
J: TRBJ1-1
V: TRBV5-1
length: 15
CDR3: CASSLSGTGHTEAFF
DNA: TGCGCCAGCAGCCTTTCTGGGACAGGCCACACTGAAGCTTTCTTT

size: -
D: TRBD1
J: TRBJ1-4
V: TRBV29-1
length: 13
CDR3: CSVGTGTREKLFF
DNA: TGCAGCGTTGGGACAGGGACGCGTGAAAAACTGTTTTTT

size: -
D: -
J: TRBJ1-5
V: TRBV6-2/TRBV6-3
length: 12
CDR3: CASSSGPQPQHF
DNA: TGTGCCAGCAGTTCAGGGCCTCAGCCCCAGCATTTT

size: -
D: TRBD1
J: TRBJ1-2
V: TRBV7-9
length: 11
CDR3: CASSSRGGYTF
DNA: TGTGCCAGCAGCTCCAGGGGGGGCTACACCTTC

size: -
D: TRBD2
J: TRBJ2-3
V: TRBV2
length: 14
CDR3: CASRPGLAPDTQYF
DNA: TGTGCCAGCAGACCGGGACTAGCACCAGATACGCAGTATTTT

size: -
D: TRBD1
J: TRBJ2-1
V: TRBV14
length: 14
CDR3: CASSQYRGLNEQFF
DNA: TGTGCCAGCAGCCAATACAGGGGGCTGAATGAGCAGTTCTTC

size: -
D: -
J: TRBJ2-5
V: TRBV5-4
length: 12
CDR3: CASIDREETQYF
DNA: TGTGCCAGCATCGACCGGGAAGAGACCCAGTACTTC

size: few
D: TRBD1
J: TRBJ2-1
V: TRBV7-3
length: 16
CDR3: CASSRYRQGGGNEQFF
DNA: TGTGCCAGCAGCCGGTACCGACAGGGTGGAGGCAATGAGCAGTTCTTC

size: -
D: -
J: TRBJ1-1
V: TRBV6-6
length: 14
CDR3: CASSLNREGTEAFF
DNA: TGTGCCAGCAGCCTTAACAGGGAGGGCACTGAAGCTTTCTTT

size: -
D: -
J: TRBJ1-4
V: TRBV6-5
length: 13
CDR3: CAHRMSGDEKLFF
DNA: TGTGCCCACAGAATGTCGGGGGATGAAAAACTGTTTTTT

size: -
D: TRBD2
J: TRBJ2-2
V: TRBV9
length: 16
CDR3: CASSPGGGWNTGELFF
DNA: TGTGCCAGCAGTCCAGGCGGGGGGTGGAACACCGGGGAGCTGTTTTTT

size: -
D: TRBD1
J: TRBJ2-1
V: TRBV24-1
length: 12
CDR3: CATGRQGNEQFF
DNA: TGTGCCACCGGAAGACAGGGGAATGAGCAGTTCTTC

size: -
D: -
J: TRBJ2-5
V: TRBV6-5
length: 14
CDR3: CASSYSTPRETQYF
DNA: TGTGCCAGCAGTTACTCGACGCCGCGGGAGACCCAGTACTTC

size: -
D: -
J: TRBJ2-2
V: TRBV12-3/TRBV12-4
length: 13
CDR3: CASSLPGSGELFF
DNA: TGTGCCAGCAGCCTCCCGGGTTCCGGGGAGCTGTTTTTT

size: -
D: -
J: TRBJ2-1
V: TRBV27
length: 13
CDR3: CASTWGDYNEQFF
DNA: TGTGCCAGCACCTGGGGGGACTACAATGAGCAGTTCTTC

size: once
D: -
J: TRBJ2-7
V: TRBV28
length: 14
CDR3: CATFPGGSLYEQYF
DNA: TGTGCCACCTTTCCCGGGGGATCGTTGTACGAGCAGTACTTC

size: -
D: TRBD1
J: TRBJ2-3
V: TRBV5-4
length: 14
CDR3: CASSNNRGPDTQYF
DNA: TGTGCCAGCAGCAATAACAGGGGCCCAGATACGCAGTATTTT

size: once
D: -
J: TRBJ2-1
V: TRBV7-2
length: 14
CDR3: CASTLMGRGNEQFF
DNA: TGTGCCAGCACCCTAATGGGAAGGGGCAATGAGCAGTTCTTC

size: -
D: -
J: TRBJ2-7
V: TRBV7-3
length: 12
CDR3: CASSDSTYEQYF
DNA: TGTGCCAGCAGCGACAGTACCTACGAGCAGTACTTC

size: -
D: TRBD2
J: TRBJ2-3
V: TRBV6-2/TRBV6-3
length: 15
CDR3: CASSSVAGSTDTQYF
DNA: TGTGCCAGCAGTTCGGTAGCGGGCAGCACAGATACGCAGTATTTT

size: -
D: -
J: TRBJ2-7
V: TRBV28
length: 11
CDR3: CASSQTYEQYF
DNA: TGTGCCAGCAGTCAAACCTACGAGCAGTACTTC

size: -
D: -
J: TRBJ2-7
V: TRBV5-4
length: 13
CDR3: CASNDSPYGEQYF
DNA: TGTGCCAGCAACGACTCCCCTTACGGCGAGCAGTACTTC

size: -
D: TRBD2
J: TRBJ2-1
V: TRBV7-9
length: 15
CDR3: CASSFRTSGNNEQFF
DNA: TGTGCCAGCAGCTTCCGGACTAGCGGGAACAATGAGCAGTTCTTC

size: -
D: -
J: TRBJ1-6
V: TRBV5-4
length: 16
CDR3: CASSNPSSGSNSPLHF
DNA: TGTGCCAGCAGCAATCCCTCGTCCGGGTCAAATTCACCCCTCCACTTT

size: -
D: TRBD2
J: TRBJ2-5
V: TRBV3-1/TRBV3-2
length: 16
CDR3: CASSQDPAGAQETQYF
DNA: TGTGCCAGCAGCCAAGATCCAGCGGGGGCCCAAGAGACCCAGTACTTC

size: once
D: -
J: TRBJ1-5
V: TRBV7-8
length: 12
CDR3: CASSSPFQPQHF
DNA: TGTGCCAGCAGCTCCCCTTTTCAGCCCCAGCATTTT

size: -
D: -
J: TRBJ2-7
V: TRBV5-6
length: 13
CDR3: CASSWGGGDEQYF
DNA: TGTGCCAGCAGCTGGGGAGGCGGGGACGAGCAGTACTTC

size: -
D: -
J: TRBJ2-7
V: TRBV28
length: 14
CDR3: CASMGYRNSYEQYF
DNA: TGTGCCTCAATGGGCTACCGAAACTCCTACGAGCAGTACTTC

size: once
D: TRBD1
J: TRBJ1-2
V: TRBV7-2
length: 14
CDR3: CASSPDRGREGYTF
DNA: TGTGCCAGCAGCCCCGACAGGGGGCGGGAAGGCTACACCTTC

size: -
D: TRBD2
J: TRBJ2-3
V: TRBV5-1
length: 15
CDR3: CASSARGGAADTQYF
DNA: TGCGCCAGCAGCGCCCGCGGGGGGGCAGCAGATACGCAGTATTTT

size: -
D: -
J: TRBJ2-2
V: TRBV9
length: 14
CDR3: CASSPHPGAGELFF
DNA: TGTGCCAGCAGCCCCCACCCGGGAGCCGGGGAGCTGTTTTTT

size: -
D: -
J: TRBJ1-6
V: TRBV9
length: 14
CDR3: CASSVGQGYSPLHF
DNA: TGTGCCAGCAGCGTCGGGCAGGGGTATTCACCCCTCCACTTT

size: -
D: -
J: TRBJ2-7
V: TRBV6-5
length: 13
CDR3: CASEVAGDYEQYF
DNA: TGTGCCAGCGAGGTGGCAGGGGACTACGAGCAGTACTTC

size: -
D: TRBD2
J: TRBJ2-3
V: TRBV19
length: 16
CDR3: CASRSSGRPSTDTQYF
DNA: TGTGCCAGTAGGTCTAGCGGGAGACCGAGCACAGATACGCAGTATTTT

size: -
D: TRBD1
J: TRBJ1-1
V: TRBV28
length: 16
CDR3: CASSFRDRGQVTEAFF
DNA: TGTGCCAGCAGTTTTAGGGACAGGGGCCAGGTTACTGAAGCTTTCTTT

size: -
D: -
J: TRBJ1-6
V: TRBV9
length: 15
CDR3: CASSGTDNYNSPLHF
DNA: TGTGCCAGCAGCGGGACAGATAACTATAATTCACCCCTCCACTTT

size: -
D: -
J: TRBJ2-1
V: TRBV4-3
length: 15
CDR3: CASSQDPQGYNEQFF
DNA: TGCGCCAGCAGCCAAGACCCCCAGGGCTACAATGAGCAGTTCTTC

size: once
D: TRBD1
J: TRBJ1-1
V: TRBV10-1
length: 18
CDR3: CASSLGQGKVRYYTEAFF
DNA: TGCGCCAGCAGCCTGGGACAGGGAAAGGTGAGGTACTACACTGAAGCTTTCTTT

size: -
D: -
J: TRBJ1-1
V: TRBV5-6
length: 14
CDR3: CASSLGDIYTEAFF
DNA: TGTGCCAGCAGCTTGGGGGACATTTACACTGAAGCTTTCTTT

size: -
D: TRBD2
J: TRBJ2-3
V: TRBV7-8
length: 20
CDR3: CASSLVRGGSGGIRMIRQYF
DNA: TGTGCCAGCAGCTTAGTTCGGGGCGGTAGCGGGGGGATCCGCATGATTAGGCAGTATTTT

size: -
D: TRBD1
J: TRBJ1-2
V: TRBV6-6
length: 11
CDR3: CATRQGYGYTF
DNA: TGTGCCACGCGACAGGGCTATGGCTACACCTTC

size: -
D: TRBD2
J: TRBJ2-2
V: TRBV10-3
length: 16
CDR3: CAISTSGGPNTGELFF
DNA: TGTGCCATCTCTACCAGCGGGGGACCAAACACCGGGGAGCTGTTTTTT

size: -
D: -
J: TRBJ2-5
V: TRBV7-2
length: 15
CDR3: CASSLAYQQGKTQYF
DNA: TGTGCCAGCAGCTTAGCGTACCAGCAGGGAAAGACCCAGTACTTC

size: -
D: -
J: TRBJ2-5
V: TRBV5-4
length: 16
CDR3: CASSSTILTEGETQYF
DNA: TGTGCCAGCAGCTCCACGATCCTTACGGAGGGAGAGACCCAGTACTTC

size: -
D: TRBD2
J: TRBJ2-1
V: TRBV5-4
length: 17
CDR3: CASSLGGGAIFYNEQFF
DNA: TGTGCCAGCAGCTTAGGCGGGGGGGCTATATTTTACAATGAGCAGTTCTTC

size: -
D: -
J: TRBJ1-5
V: TRBV3-1/TRBV3-2
length: 16
CDR3: CASSPSLGHSNQPQHF
DNA: TGTGCCAGCAGCCCCTCACTGGGACATAGCAATCAGCCCCAGCATTTT

size: -
D: TRBD2
J: TRBJ2-5
V: TRBV10-3
length: 15
CDR3: CAISEPGGAQETQYF
DNA: TGTGCCATCAGTGAGCCGGGGGGGGCTCAAGAGACCCAGTACTTC

size: -
D: TRBD1
J: TRBJ2-7
V: TRBV4-2
length: 17
CDR3: CASSQASYRTGGYEQYF
DNA: TGTGCCAGCAGCCAAGCCTCGTACCGGACAGGGGGCTACGAGCAGTACTTC

size: -
D: -
J: TRBJ2-5
V: TRBV6-5
length: 15
CDR3: CASSLNTGFQETQYF
DNA: TGTGCCAGCAGTCTCAATACGGGATTTCAAGAGACCCAGTACTTC

size: -
D: TRBD2
J: TRBJ2-5
V: TRBV3-1/TRBV3-2
length: 18
CDR3: CASSPLSGGLAGTETQYF
DNA: TGTGCCAGCAGCCCCCTTTCTGGAGGACTAGCGGGAACAGAGACCCAGTACTTC

size: -
D: -
J: TRBJ2-7
V: TRBV3-1/TRBV3-2
length: 13
CDR3: CASSQANRYMRYF
DNA: TGTGCCAGCAGCCAAGCCAACCGCTATATGAGATACTTC